This T cell receptor beta chain was recovered during a study of blood T cell repertoires in COVID-19. The V gene's germline CDR1 is SGDLS and CDR2 YYNGEE. V lost 6 bases and J lost 2, with 9 bases in between. The CDR3 has 14 residues. The repertoire was sequenced with immunoSEQ multiplex PCR; TCRdb's copy has only in-frame clones and lacks some. Of approximately 100,000 clones in the sample, around nine tenths are singletons; the top ten hold around 5.7%. The rearrangement joins TRBV9 to TRBJ2-6; D may be TRBD2 (6 bases). This TCR came from a man between 65 and 80 years old with acute or convalescent COVID-19. The specimen was peripheral blood. The CDR3 spells CASKGGPGANVLTF. Written as DNA, the CDR3 is TGTGCCAGCAAAGGAGGGCCTGGGGCCAACGTCCTGACTTTC.